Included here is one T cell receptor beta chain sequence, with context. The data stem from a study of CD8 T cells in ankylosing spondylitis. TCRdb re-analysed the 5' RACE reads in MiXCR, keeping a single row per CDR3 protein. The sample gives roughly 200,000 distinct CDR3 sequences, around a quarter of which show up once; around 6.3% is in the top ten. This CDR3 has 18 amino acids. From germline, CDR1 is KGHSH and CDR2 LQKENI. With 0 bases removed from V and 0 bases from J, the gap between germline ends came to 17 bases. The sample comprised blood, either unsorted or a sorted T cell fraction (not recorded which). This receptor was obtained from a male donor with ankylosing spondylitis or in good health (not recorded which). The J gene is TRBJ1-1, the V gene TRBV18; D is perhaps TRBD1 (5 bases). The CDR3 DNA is TGTGCCAGCTCACCACCGATGCGACAGTTTATGATGAACACTGAAGCTTTCTTT. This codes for CASSPPMRQFMMNTEAFF.